This T cell receptor beta chain emerged from a study of blood T cells in healthy people across ages. For this clonotype: One end of the junction does not line up with germline, which may come from a read error.

The CDR3 contains 14 residues. Primers used in a second PCR of roughly 7 to 11 cycles were a sample-barcoded 5' primer and a J-beta primer mix. Carrying 12 random nucleotides, a template-switch adaptor labeled each individual cDNA molecule. TCRdb itself ran the 5' RACE reads through MiXCR, one entry per CDR3 protein. The sample has roughly 1.5 million distinct CDR3 sequences; roughly two fifths are singletons. The sequence was obtained from a woman aged 18-29 years in good health. This chain links TRBV12-3 or TRBV12-4 with TRBJ1-2; the match to TRBD1 covers 10 bases. What was sequenced was blood. The chain's CDR3 is CVSSLGGTGVGYTF. For the CDR3, the DNA is TGTGTCAGCAGTTTAGGAGGGACAGGGGTTGGCTACACCTTC.